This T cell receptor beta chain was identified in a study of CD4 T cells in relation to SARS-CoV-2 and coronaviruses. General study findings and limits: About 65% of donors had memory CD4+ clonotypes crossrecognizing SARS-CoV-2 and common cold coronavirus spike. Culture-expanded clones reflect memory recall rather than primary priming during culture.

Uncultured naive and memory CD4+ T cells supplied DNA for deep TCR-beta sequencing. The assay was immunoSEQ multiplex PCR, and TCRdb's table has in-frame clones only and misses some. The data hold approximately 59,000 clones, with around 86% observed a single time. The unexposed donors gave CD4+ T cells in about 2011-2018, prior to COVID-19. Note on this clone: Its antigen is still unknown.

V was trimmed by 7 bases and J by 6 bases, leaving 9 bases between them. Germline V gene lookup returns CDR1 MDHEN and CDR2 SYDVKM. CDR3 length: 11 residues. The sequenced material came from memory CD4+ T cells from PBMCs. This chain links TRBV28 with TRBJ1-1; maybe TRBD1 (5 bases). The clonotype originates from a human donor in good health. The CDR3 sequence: CASKGGAEAFF. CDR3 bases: TGTGCCAGCAAAGGAGGGGCTGAAGCTTTCTTT.